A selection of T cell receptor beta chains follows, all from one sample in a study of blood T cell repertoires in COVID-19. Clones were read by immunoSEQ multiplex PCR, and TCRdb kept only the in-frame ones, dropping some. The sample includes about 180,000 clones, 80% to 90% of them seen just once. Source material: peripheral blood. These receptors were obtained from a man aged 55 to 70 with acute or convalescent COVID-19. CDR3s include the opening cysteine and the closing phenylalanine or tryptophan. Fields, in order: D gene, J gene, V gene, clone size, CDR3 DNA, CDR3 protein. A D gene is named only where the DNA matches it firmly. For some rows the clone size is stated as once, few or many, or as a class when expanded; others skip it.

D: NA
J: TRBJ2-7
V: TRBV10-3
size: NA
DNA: TGTGCCATCAGAACAAGTCACGGGGAGCAGTACTTC
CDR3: CAIRTSHGEQYF

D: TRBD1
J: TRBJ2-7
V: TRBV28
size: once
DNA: TGTGCCAGCAGTTCCACAGGGGGTCTATCCTACGAGCAGTACTTC
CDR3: CASSSTGGLSYEQYF

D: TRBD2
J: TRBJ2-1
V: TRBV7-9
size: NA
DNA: TGTGCCAGCAGCTTTGGGGGACTAGCGGGTGGGTCCTACAATGAGCAGTTCTTC
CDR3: CASSFGGLAGGSYNEQFF

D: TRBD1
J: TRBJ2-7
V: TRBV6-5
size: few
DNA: TGTGCCAGCAGGCGGGACAGGGCGATCTCCTACGAGCAGTACTTC
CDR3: CASRRDRAISYEQYF

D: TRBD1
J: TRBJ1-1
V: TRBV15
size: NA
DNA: TGTGCCACCAGCAGGGACAGGAGGAACACTGAAGCTTTCTTT
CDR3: CATSRDRRNTEAFF

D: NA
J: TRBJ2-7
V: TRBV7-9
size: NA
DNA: TGTGCCAGCAGCTTAGCCCCGGAGGTAATCTCCTACGAGCAGTACTTC
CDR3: CASSLAPEVISYEQYF

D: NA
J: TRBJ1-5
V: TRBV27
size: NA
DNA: TGTGCCAGCAGTTTCAGCGGTAATCAGCCCCAGCATTTT
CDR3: CASSFSGNQPQHF

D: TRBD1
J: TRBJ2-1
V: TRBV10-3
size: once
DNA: TGTGCCATCAGTGAGTCGGACAGGGCTTACAATGAGCAGTTCTTC
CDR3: CAISESDRAYNEQFF

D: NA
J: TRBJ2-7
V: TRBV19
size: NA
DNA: TGTGCCAGTAGTATAGGGGTTAGCGCGTCCTACGAGCAGTACTTC
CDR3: CASSIGVSASYEQYF

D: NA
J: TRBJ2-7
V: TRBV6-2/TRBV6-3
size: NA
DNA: TGTGCCAGCAGTCAGGGATTCAGGGAGCAGTACTTC
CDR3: CASSQGFREQYF

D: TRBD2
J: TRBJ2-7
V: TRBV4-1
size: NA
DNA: TGCGCCAGCAGCCAGGGGAGGGGTGGTAGCGGGGCTCCCTACGAGCAGTACTTC
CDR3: CASSQGRGGSGAPYEQYF

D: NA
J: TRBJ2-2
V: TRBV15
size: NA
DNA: TGTGCCACCAGCAGAGGGGTCCCGGGAAACACCGGGGAGCTGTTTTTT
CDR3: CATSRGVPGNTGELFF

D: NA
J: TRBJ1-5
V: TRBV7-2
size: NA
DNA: TGTGCCAGCAGCCGGGACATCCATAGCAATCAGCCCCAGCATTTT
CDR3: CASSRDIHSNQPQHF

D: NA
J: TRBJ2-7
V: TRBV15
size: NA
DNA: TGTGCCACCAGCAGAGCTTCGGACGAGCAGTACTTC
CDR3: CATSRASDEQYF

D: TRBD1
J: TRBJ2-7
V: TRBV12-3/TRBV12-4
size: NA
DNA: TGTGCCAGCAGCTCGGACAGGACCGAGCAGTACTTC
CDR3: CASSSDRTEQYF

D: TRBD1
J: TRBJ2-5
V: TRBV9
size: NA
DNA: TGTCCCAGCAGCGTCCACGACAGGGGGGGAGAGACCCAGTACTTC
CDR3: CPSSVHDRGGETQYF

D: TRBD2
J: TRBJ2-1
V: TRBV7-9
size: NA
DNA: TGTGCCAGCAGAGAAAGACTAGCGGGAGCGGATGAGCAGTTCTTC
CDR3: CASRERLAGADEQFF

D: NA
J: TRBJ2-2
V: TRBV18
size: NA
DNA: TGTGCCAGCTCAGAAGGGACTCCCGGGGAGCTGTTTTTT
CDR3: CASSEGTPGELFF

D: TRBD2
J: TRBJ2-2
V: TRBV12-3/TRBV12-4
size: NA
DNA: TGTGCCAGCAGTAAACTAGCGGAGAGGGAGCTGTTTTTT
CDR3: CASSKLAERELFF

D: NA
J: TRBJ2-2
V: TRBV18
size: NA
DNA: TGTGCCAGCTCACGAAGAACCGGGGGGAACACCGGGGAGCTGTTTTTT
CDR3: CASSRRTGGNTGELFF

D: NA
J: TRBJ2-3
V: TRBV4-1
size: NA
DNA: TGCGCCAGCAGCCCGGAATCAGGGGTTGGCACAGATACGCAGTATTTT
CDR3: CASSPESGVGTDTQYF

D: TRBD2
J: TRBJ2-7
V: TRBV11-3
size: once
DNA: TGTGCCAGCAGCCGGACTAGCGGCTCCTACGAGCAGTACTTC
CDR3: CASSRTSGSYEQYF

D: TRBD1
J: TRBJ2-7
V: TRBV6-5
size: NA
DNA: TGTGCCAGCAGTTACTCGGACAGGGGGCCCTACGAGCAGTACTTC
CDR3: CASSYSDRGPYEQYF

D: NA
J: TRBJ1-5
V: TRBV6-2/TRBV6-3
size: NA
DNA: TGTGCCAGCACCTACTCGGGGGGGGCGGGCAATCAGCCCCAGCATTTT
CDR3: CASTYSGGAGNQPQHF

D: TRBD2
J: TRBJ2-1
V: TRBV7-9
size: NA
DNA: TGTGCCAGCACCGTTTTTTCGACTAGCGGGACCTACAATGAGCAGTTCTTC
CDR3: CASTVFSTSGTYNEQFF

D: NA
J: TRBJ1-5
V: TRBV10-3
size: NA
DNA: TGTGCCATCAGTGAAGCAGGGCATCAGCCCCAGCATTTT
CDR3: CAISEAGHQPQHF

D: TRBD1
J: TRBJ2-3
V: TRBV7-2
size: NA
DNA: TGTGCCAGCAGCTTAGGTTCACAGGGGGGACCAAATACGCAGTATTTT
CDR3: CASSLGSQGGPNTQYF

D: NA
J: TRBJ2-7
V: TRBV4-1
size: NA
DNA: TGCGCCAGCAGCCAAGCCCCCCAGGCGTCCTCCTACGAGCAGTACTTC
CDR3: CASSQAPQASSYEQYF

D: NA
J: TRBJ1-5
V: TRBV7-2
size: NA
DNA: TGTGCCAGCAGCTTTAAAGTCGGTCAGCCCCAGCATTTT
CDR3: CASSFKVGQPQHF

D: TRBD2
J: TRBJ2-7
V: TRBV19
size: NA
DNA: TGTGCCACCAATAGCGGGAGTTCCTACGAGCAGTACTTC
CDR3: CATNSGSSYEQYF

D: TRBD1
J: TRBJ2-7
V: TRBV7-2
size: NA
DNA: TGTGCCAGCAGCGAAGGGACAGGGAGTTCCTACGAGCAGTACTTC
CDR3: CASSEGTGSSYEQYF

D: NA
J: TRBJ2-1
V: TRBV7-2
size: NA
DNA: TGTGCCAGCAGCTTAGAGCCTCTCCGCTACAATGAGCAGTTCTTC
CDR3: CASSLEPLRYNEQFF

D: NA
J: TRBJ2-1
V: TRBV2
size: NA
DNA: TGTGCCAGCAGTAAGGTTGACAGGCCTGCATACAATGAGCAGTTCTTC
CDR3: CASSKVDRPAYNEQFF

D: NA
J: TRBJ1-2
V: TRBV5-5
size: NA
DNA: TGTGCCAGCAGCACCTCGGGACAAATGGGCTACACCTTC
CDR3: CASSTSGQMGYTF

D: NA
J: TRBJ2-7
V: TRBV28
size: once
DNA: TGTGCCAGCAGTAAACTCGGGGTTTACGGCTCCTACGAGCAGTACTTC
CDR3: CASSKLGVYGSYEQYF

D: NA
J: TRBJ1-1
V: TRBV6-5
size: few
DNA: TGTGCCAGCAGTTACTCTGGGGGGGCGCGTAACACTGAAGCTTTCTTT
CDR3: CASSYSGGARNTEAFF

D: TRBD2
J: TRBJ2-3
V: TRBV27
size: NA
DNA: TGTGCCAGCAGTTTCCGCCGGACTAGCGGCAACAAGGGAACAGATACGCAGTATTTT
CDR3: CASSFRRTSGNKGTDTQYF

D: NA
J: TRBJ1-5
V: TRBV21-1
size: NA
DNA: TGTGCCAGCAGCAAGGGACAGGGGTTATCGTGTAGCAATCAGCCCCAGCATTTT
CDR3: CASSKGQGLSCSNQPQHF

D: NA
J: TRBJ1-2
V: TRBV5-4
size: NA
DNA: TGTGCCAGCAGCTTTGGCCTCCACCCCAACTATGGCTACACCTTC
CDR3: CASSFGLHPNYGYTF

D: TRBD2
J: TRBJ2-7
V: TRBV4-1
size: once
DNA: TGCGCCAGCAGAAGTCGGACTAGCGGTTATTACGAGCAGTACTTC
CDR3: CASRSRTSGYYEQYF

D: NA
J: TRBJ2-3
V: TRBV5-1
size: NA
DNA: TGCGCCAGCAGCTTCGGCGGTCCTAGCACAGATACGCAGTATTTT
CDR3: CASSFGGPSTDTQYF

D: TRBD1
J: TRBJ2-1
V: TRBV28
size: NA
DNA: TGTGCCAGCAGTCGTCGGACAGGTATTTTTAGTCCGCTGTTCTTC
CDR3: CASSRRTGIFSPLFF

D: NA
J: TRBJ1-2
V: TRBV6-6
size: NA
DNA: TGTGCCAGCATCCGGGAAAAGCCCAGTCGGGGCTATGGCTACACCTTC
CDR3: CASIREKPSRGYGYTF

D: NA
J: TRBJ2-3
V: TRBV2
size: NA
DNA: TGTGCCAGCAGTGAAGTACAGGGTATGCGAGATACGCAGTATTTT
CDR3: CASSEVQGMRDTQYF

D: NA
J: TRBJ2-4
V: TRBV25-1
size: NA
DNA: TGTGCCAGCAGTGATACTCGGGACTTCCTCAAAAACATTCAGTACTTC
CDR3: CASSDTRDFLKNIQYF

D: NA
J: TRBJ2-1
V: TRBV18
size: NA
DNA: TGTGCCAGCTCACCAACTCCAGGGGTACAATACAATGAGCAGTTCTTC
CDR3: CASSPTPGVQYNEQFF

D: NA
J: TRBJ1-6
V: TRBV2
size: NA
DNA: TGTGCCAGCGTCATCGAGCCAAGGGGTTCACCCCTCCACTTT
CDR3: CASVIEPRGSPLHF

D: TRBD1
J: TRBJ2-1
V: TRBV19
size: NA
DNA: TGTGCCAGTAGTAGACCGGGACAGGGGGCTCGGAATGAGCAGTTCTTC
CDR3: CASSRPGQGARNEQFF

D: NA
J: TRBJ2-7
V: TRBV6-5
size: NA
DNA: TGTGCCAGCAGTCTAAAAAGCTCCTACGAGCAGTACTTC
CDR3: CASSLKSSYEQYF

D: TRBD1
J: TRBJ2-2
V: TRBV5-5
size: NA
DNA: TGTGCCAGCAGCTTGGACAGGGGCAGGTTGGGGGAGCTGTTTTTT
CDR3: CASSLDRGRLGELFF

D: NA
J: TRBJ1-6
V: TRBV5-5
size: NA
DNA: TGTGCCAGCAGCCGCAACGTCGGGGGAAATTCACCCCTCCACTTT
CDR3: CASSRNVGGNSPLHF

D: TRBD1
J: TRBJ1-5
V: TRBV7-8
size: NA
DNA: TGTGCCAGCAGCCCTGCGACAGGGGCAGGCCAGCCCCAGCATTTT
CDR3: CASSPATGAGQPQHF

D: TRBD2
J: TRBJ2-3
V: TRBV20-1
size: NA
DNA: TGCAGTGCTAGTCACGCGGGAGTGGATACGCAGTATTTT
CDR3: CSASHAGVDTQYF

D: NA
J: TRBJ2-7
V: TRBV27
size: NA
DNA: TGTGCCAGCAGTTTGGACTATTTAAGGGGTTACGAGCAGTACTTC
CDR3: CASSLDYLRGYEQYF